The next 32 T cell receptor beta chains were all read from a single sample in a study of spatial heterogeneity in lung cancer. General study findings and limits: Tumors with more nonsynonymous mutations had more expanded intratumoral alpha and beta TCRs.

TCRdb passed the 5' RACE reads through MiXCR, listing each CDR3 protein once. The repertoire includes fewer than 8,500 distinct CDR3 sequences, roughly 7.5% of them detected once, and about 18% sits in the top ten. The time point was: sample taken at primary tumor resection. Antigen specificity for these receptors is unknown. This material consisted of lung tumor tissue, taken at surgery. The source of these receptors is a female donor with early-stage non-small cell lung cancer.

This clonotype was counted at least ten times. A library prepared for alpha chains yielded this beta chain as an off-target read; its size is of little meaning. This chain connects TRBV28 to TRBJ2-1; 9 positions match TRBD2. V shed 5 bases, J shed 4 bases, and the junction held 6 bases outside the gene matches. The CDR3 consists of 15 residues. Germline values: CDR1 MDHEN, CDR2 SYDVKM. Written as DNA, the CDR3 is TGTGCCAGCAGTCTACTAGCGGGCGGGTACAATGAGCAGTTCTTC. This sequence encodes CASSLLAGGYNEQFF.

This clonotype is labeled medium-sized. Within a library made for alpha chains, this beta chain is off target, and its count is uninformative. This chain links TRBV5-1 with TRBJ2-3; no definite D call. Germline loops: CDR1 SGHRS, CDR2 YFSETQ. Between the trimmed V and J ends, which lost 4 bases and 2 bases, there was a span of 14 bases. The CDR3 loop spans 15 amino acids. The CDR3 DNA reads TGCGCCAGCAGCGCCGCAGCTTCTCACACAGATACGCAGTATTTT. This translates into CASSAAASHTDTQYF.

This clonotype was observed at least ten times. Within a library made for alpha chains, this beta chain is off target, and its count is uninformative. The V gene is TRBV20-1, the J gene TRBJ2-2, with D perhaps matching TRBD2 (6 bases). CDR1 is DFQATT and CDR2 is SNEGSKA in the germline V gene (reference sequence). This CDR3 is built from 14 residues. V was trimmed by 5 bases and J by 4 bases, leaving 14 bases between them. The CDR3 reads CSAEDYQFTGELFF. In DNA form, the CDR3 reads TGCAGTGCTGAGGACTATCAATTCACCGGGGAGCTGTTTTTT.

By share, this clonotype ranks as medium-sized. This beta chain is a stray sequence in a library constructed for alpha chains; its clone size is not meaningful. J is TRBJ2-1 and V is TRBV29-1; 11 bases are shared with TRBD2. Germline V CDR1 and CDR2: SQVTM, ANQGSEA. This CDR3 region has 15 residues. V dropped 7 bases and J dropped 7; count of bases not matched to a gene: 12. CDR3 DNA sequence: TGCAGCGCTGGCAATAGCGGGAGGGCCGCGAATGAGCAGTTCTTC. The encoded protein is CSAGNSGRAANEQFF.

This clonotype was observed many times. This beta chain is off target for a library built for alpha chains, so its abundance means little. This chain joins TRBV18 and TRBJ2-1, with D unclear. V lost 5 bases and J lost 0, with 5 bases in between. Germline-derived CDR1 and CDR2 are KGHSH and LQKENI. The CDR3 has 13 residues. CDR3 region: CASSSSSYNEQFF. DNA for the CDR3: TGTGCCAGCTCATCAAGCTCCTACAATGAGCAGTTCTTC.

In this sample, this clonotype turned up many times. The library was prepared for alpha chains; this beta chain is a stray read, so its frequency means little. This chain links TRBV7-3 with TRBJ2-2, with D possibly matching TRBD2 (5 bases). Germline CDR1 is SGHTA and CDR2 is FQGTGA. Trimming took 4 bases from V and 3 from J, leaving 9 bases between them. The CDR3 is made up of 14 amino acids. The CDR3: CASSWNGDTGELFF. CDR3 nucleotide sequence: TGTGCCAGCAGCTGGAACGGGGACACCGGGGAGCTGTTTTTT. Variable domain in full (rest from reference TRBV7-3 and TRBJ2-2): GAGVSQTPSNKVTEKGKYVELRCDPISGHTALYWYRQSLGQGPEFLIYFQGTGAADDSGLPNDRFFAVRPEGSVSTLKIQRTERGDSAVYLCASSWNGDTGELFFGEGSRLTVL.

This clonotype was seen at least ten times. This beta chain is a stray read from a library made for alpha chains; its abundance is not meaningful. The V call is TRBV11-2, the J call TRBJ2-1; D is unresolved. Germline CDR1 SGHAT, CDR2 FQNNGV. The CDR3 is 13 amino acids. Trimming pared 3 bases from V and 9 bases from J, leaving 12 bases between. The CDR3, as DNA: TGTGCCAGCAGCTTGAAGCTAGTTGGTGAGCAGTTCTTC. Translated: CASSLKLVGEQFF.

This clonotype is categorized as medium-sized. Little can be read into the size of this beta chain, an off-target read in a library designed for alpha chains. The chain recombines TRBV3-1 with TRBJ2-1, with 12 bases aligning to TRBD2. V lost 5 bases, J lost 8 bases, and 4 bases stayed unmatched. Germline values: CDR1 LGHDT, CDR2 YNNKEL (reference sequence). The CDR3 consists of 14 residues. The CDR3 DNA sequence: TGTGCCAGCAGCTCGACTAGCGGGAGATATGAGCAGTTCTTC. Amino acid sequence: CASSSTSGRYEQFF.

This clonotype was recorded at least ten times. This beta chain appears as a stray read in a library generated for alpha chains; its size is not informative. The chain combines TRBV20-1 with TRBJ2-7; no reliable D call. CDR1 and CDR2 from the germline V gene are DFQATT and SNEGSKA (reference sequence). The CDR3 contains 17 residues. Trimming pared 0 bases from V and 0 bases from J, leaving 18 bases between. Here the CDR3 DNA reads TGCAGTGCTAGAGATTTAACGTCGAGGCAAAGCTCCTACGAGCAGTACTTC. It specifies CSARDLTSRQSSYEQYF.

This clonotype was picked up many times. This beta chain is a stray sequence in a library constructed for alpha chains; its clone size is not meaningful. V and J are TRBV9 and TRBJ2-7, with D perhaps matching TRBD2 (5 bases). Trimming pared 1 base from V and 3 bases from J, leaving 14 bases between. Germline V CDR1 and CDR2: SGDLS, YYNGEE. The CDR3 is 15 amino acids. CDR3 residues: CASSVTSGWDYEQYF. The CDR3 DNA follows: TGTGCCAGCAGCGTAACTTCGGGATGGGACTACGAGCAGTACTTC.

There are many counts of this clonotype. In a library made to pick up alpha chains, this beta chain is a stray read with a size that means little. This chain connects TRBV5-1 to TRBJ2-7; 10 bases are shared with TRBD2. V was pared by 1 base and J by 2 bases, with 9 bases of the junction left unmatched. The CDR3 sequence is 17 residues long. Germline V gene lookup returns CDR1 SGHRS and CDR2 YFSETQ. The CDR3 sequence is CASSLSLAGASAYEQYF. The CDR3 nucleotides are TGCGCCAGCAGCTTGTCTCTAGCGGGAGCCTCGGCCTACGAGCAGTACTTC.

This clonotype has ten or more counts. In a library made to pick up alpha chains, this beta chain is a stray read with a size that means little. The V and J genes are TRBV7-9 and TRBJ2-7; D could derive from TRBD1 or TRBD2 (6 bases each). The CDR3 contains 12 residues. V lost 3 bases and J lost 6, with 9 bases in between. CDR1 and CDR2 (germline): SEHNR, FQNEAQ (reference sequence). CDR3 DNA sequence: TGTGCCAGCAGCTTTCGGGGGCCCGAGCAGTACTTC. It translates to CASSFRGPEQYF.

This clonotype rates as large. With the library built for alpha chains, this beta chain is off target and its frequency is not meaningful. The V gene is TRBV7-3, the J gene TRBJ2-1; no clear D gene. Trimming took 0 bases from V and 8 from J, leaving 17 bases between them. CDR1 is SGHTA and CDR2 is FQGTGA in the germline V gene. The CDR3 totals 16 residues. CDR3 DNA sequence: TGTGCCAGCAGCTTAACTTCGGGTGCCCTATCGGATGAGCAGTTCTTC. Residues: CASSLTSGALSDEQFF.

This clonotype was found many times. An end of the junction does not agree with germline; a read error may underlie this. This beta chain was picked up by a library intended for alpha chains and is off target, so its count carries little meaning. V and J are TRBV7-7 and TRBJ2-5, with 7 bases that match TRBD2. This CDR3 is 13 amino acids long. Germline CDR1 and CDR2: SSHAT and FNYEAQ (reference sequence). The CDR3 protein is CASSPGRTETQYF. CDR3 DNA: TGTGCTAGCAGCCCCGGGAGGACAGAGACCCAGTACTTC.

This clonotype is classed as medium-sized. This beta chain slipped into a library made for alpha chains as a stray read, so its size is not meaningful. The chain carries TRBV7-3 and TRBJ2-1; D is uncertain. This CDR3 comprises 16 residues. V lost 6 bases and J lost 0, with 15 bases in between. The germline CDR1 and CDR2 sequences are SGHTA and FQGTGA. CDR3 amino acids: CASSLSAESSYNEQFF. Written as DNA, the CDR3 is TGTGCCAGCAGTCTCTCGGCGGAGAGCTCCTACAATGAGCAGTTCTTC.

By share, this clonotype ranks as medium-sized. This beta chain is a stray read from a library made for alpha chains; its abundance is not meaningful. This chain connects TRBV7-2 to TRBJ1-1; a possible D gene is TRBD1 (6 bases). The CDR3 sequence is 14 residues long. Deletions cut 6 bases from V and 2 bases from J, with 13 bases between. CDR1 and CDR2 from the germline V gene are SGHTA and FQGNSA. This CDR3 reads CASRGQARNTEAFF. The CDR3 DNA reads TGTGCCAGCAGGGGACAAGCTCGTAACACTGAAGCTTTCTTT.

This clonotype has a count of ten or more. Because this beta chain is a stray read in a library intended to capture alpha chains, its abundance should not be given much weight. The gene calls are TRBV20-1 and TRBJ2-7; 9 bases are a match to TRBD2. The V gene end was trimmed by 0 bases and the J gene end by 5 bases; junction bases not matched to a gene: 14. Germline values: CDR1 DFQATT, CDR2 SNEGSKA (reference sequence). The CDR3 is 17 residues long. The CDR3 nucleotides read TGCAGTGCTAGAGATCTTCTTTCAGCGGGAGGTAGCAACGAGCAGTACTTC. Translated: CSARDLLSAGGSNEQYF.

This clonotype showed up many times. This beta chain is off target for a library built for alpha chains, so its abundance means little. The chain uses TRBV4-1 and TRBJ2-1; D is perhaps TRBD2 (7 bases). The CDR3 has 15 residues. Trimming removed 2 bases from V and 4 bases from J, with 12 bases in between. Per germline, CDR1 MGHRA and CDR2 YSYEKL. CDR3: CASSQRGGEYNEQFF. In nucleotides, the CDR3 is TGCGCCAGCAGCCAAAGAGGGGGGGAGTACAATGAGCAGTTCTTC.

By share, this clonotype counts as large. In a library made to pick up alpha chains, this beta chain is a stray read with a size that means little. The chain is built from TRBV7-6 and TRBJ2-3; tentative D call: TRBD2 (6 bases). V lost 5 bases and J 2 bases, leaving 29 bases between the germline ends. Germline V gene sequence: CDR1 SGHVS, CDR2 FNYEAQ. CDR3 size: 20 residues. In DNA, the CDR3 is TGTGCCAGCAGCCCAAGGGAGGAAGAGCTCACATTAGCCTTCACAGATACGCAGTATTTT. This gives the protein CASSPREEELTLAFTDTQYF.

In its sample, this clonotype was seen many times. This beta chain is an off-target read within a library intended for alpha chains, so its frequency means little. This chain uses TRBV6-1 with TRBJ1-5; D is perhaps TRBD1 (5 bases). Trimming cost V 3 bases and J 5 bases, with 11 bases left between them. The CDR3 totals 14 residues. The germline V gene has CDR1 MNHNS and CDR2 SASEGT. CDR3 protein: CASSEGPTYQPQHF. As DNA, the CDR3 is TGTGCCAGCAGTGAGGGACCGACTTATCAGCCCCAGCATTTT.

This clonotype was found many times. This beta chain turned up in a library designed for alpha chains; as an off-target read, its abundance says little. V gene TRBV29-1 combines with J gene TRBJ1-2, with a tentative D call TRBD1 (5 bases). CDR3 size: 14 residues. The ends were cut back, 1 base at V and 2 bases at J, with 11 bases in the middle. In germline, CDR1 is SQVTM, CDR2 ANQGSEA. DNA for the CDR3: TGCAGCGTTGAAGCTCGGGACCTGAACTATGGCTACACCTTC. It encodes CSVEARDLNYGYTF. Variable domain in full (rest from reference TRBV29-1 and TRBJ1-2): SAVISQKPSRDICQRGTSLTIQCQVDSQVTMMFWYRQQPGQSLTLIATANQGSEATYESGFVIDKFPISRPNLTFSTLTVSNMSPEDSSIYLCSVEARDLNYGYTFGSGTRLTVV.

This clonotype rates as medium-sized. Since the library was made to target alpha chains, this beta chain is a stray read and its abundance is not meaningful. This sequence joins TRBV3-1 and TRBJ1-1; 7 bases align to TRBD1. The CDR3 is 15 residues long. V gave up 3 bases and J gave up 3 bases; unmatched junction bases: 7. CDR1 is LGHDT and CDR2 is YNNKEL in the germline V gene (reference sequence). CDR3 nucleotides: TGTGCCAGCAGCCATAGGGGGCGCAAGGACACTGAAGCTTTCTTT. This translates into CASSHRGRKDTEAFF.

Concerning this clonotype: Since it is a stray read in a library aimed at alpha chains, this beta chain has a size that is not meaningful. The chain joins TRBV20-1 to TRBJ2-1, with D possibly TRBD2 on 5 matching bases. CDR1 DFQATT and CDR2 SNEGSKA come from the germline V gene (reference sequence). The CDR3 covers 12 residues. V lost 8 bases to trimming and J lost 4 bases, with 12 bases between them. The CDR3 protein is CSSRGGYNEQFF. The CDR3 DNA sequence: TGCAGTTCTCGTGGCGGGTACAATGAGCAGTTCTTC.

This clonotype was picked up many times. This beta chain is an unintended read in a library built for alpha chains; its size means little. The chain couples TRBV10-3 to TRBJ2-2; D is perhaps TRBD1 (6 bases). Trimming stripped 2 bases from V and 5 bases from J, with 12 bases between. This CDR3 spans 15 amino acids. Germline-derived CDR1 and CDR2 are ENHRY and SYGVKD. The CDR3 protein is CAISESQGWTGELFF. In DNA, the CDR3 is TGTGCCATCAGTGAGAGCCAGGGGTGGACCGGGGAGCTGTTTTTT.

This clonotype qualifies as medium-sized (0.01 to 0.1%). The library was designed around alpha chains, so this beta chain is a stray read whose abundance carries little weight. The gene calls are TRBV3-1 and TRBJ2-5; possible D gene TRBD2, 6 bases. The V end lost 0 bases, the J end lost 5 bases, and 10 bases lay between the germline ends. This CDR3 has 14 residues. Germline V lookup: CDR1 LGHDT, CDR2 YNNKEL (reference sequence). CDR3 nucleotide sequence: TGTGCCAGCAGCCAAGACGGGAGCCGTGAGACCCAGTACTTC. It is translated as CASSQDGSRETQYF.

This clonotype was picked up a small number of times. This beta chain is off target for a library built for alpha chains, so its abundance means little. This chain links TRBV28 with TRBJ2-7; no reliable D call. The CDR3 spans 13 residues. The germline V and J ends were trimmed by 2 bases and 7 bases, with 12 bases remaining between them. From germline, CDR1 is MDHEN and CDR2 SYDVKM. The CDR3: CASSLTQPREQYF. In DNA form, the CDR3 reads TGTGCCAGCAGTTTAACTCAACCTCGGGAGCAGTACTTC.

This clonotype has at least ten counts. With the library built for alpha chains, this beta chain is off target and its frequency is not meaningful. The genes are TRBV5-1 and TRBJ2-2; D may be TRBD1 or TRBD2 (5 bases each). Trimming stripped 1 base from V and 6 bases from J, with 19 bases between. This CDR3 comprises 17 residues. Germline V CDR1 and CDR2: SGHRS, YFSETQ. The CDR3 nucleotides read TGCGCCAGCAGCTTGCGGCGGGTGGCAGGGACGGCCGGGGAGCTGTTTTTT. This translates into CASSLRRVAGTAGELFF.

This clonotype occurred many times. This beta chain came through as a stray read in a library set up for alpha chains, and its size says little. In nucleotides, the CDR3 is TGTGCCAGCAGTCCTGGCGGGGAGCAGTTCTTC. This codes for CASSPGGEQFF. The rearrangement uses TRBV12-3 or TRBV12-4 and TRBJ2-1, with a weak D call TRBD2 (5 bases). The CDR3 runs to 11 residues. V dropped 5 bases and J dropped 10 bases, with 9 bases sitting between them.

In this sample, this clonotype is medium-sized (0.01 to 0.1%). This beta chain is off target for a library built for alpha chains, so its abundance means little. The CDR3 spells CASSSGGGPEAFF. CDR3 coding DNA: TGCGCCAGCAGCTCAGGGGGCGGACCTGAAGCTTTCTTT. The V gene is TRBV5-1, the J gene TRBJ1-1, with TRBD1 matching over 8 bases. Looked up from germline, CDR1 is SGHRS and CDR2 is YFSETQ. The CDR3 contains 13 residues. With V trimmed by 3 bases and J by 6 bases, 4 bases remained unmatched.

Ten or more counts support this clonotype. This beta chain came through as a stray read in a library set up for alpha chains, and its size says little. The rearrangement uses TRBV20-1 and TRBJ2-1; 7 bases match TRBD2. CDR3 length equals 14 residues. Germline-derived CDR1 and CDR2 are DFQATT and SNEGSKA (reference sequence). Unmatched junction bases numbered 11, after V lost 6 bases and J lost 6 bases. The CDR3 sequence: CSASPSGRFNEQFF. CDR3 bases: TGCAGTGCCAGTCCTAGCGGTAGATTCAATGAGCAGTTCTTC.

This clonotype was seen ten or more times. For a library built for alpha chains, this beta chain is a stray read; little rests on its size. This rearrangement joins TRBV5-1 to TRBJ2-1, with TRBD2 identical over 7 bases. Looked up from germline, CDR1 is SGHRS and CDR2 is YFSETQ. This CDR3 spans 15 amino acids. The junction had 6 bases not matched to a gene; V was cut back by 2 bases and J by 4 bases. CDR3 protein: CASSFLASGYNEQFF. The CDR3 DNA reads as TGCGCCAGCAGCTTTTTAGCTAGCGGTTACAATGAGCAGTTCTTC.

This clonotype was counted ten times or more. The library was designed around alpha chains, so this beta chain is a stray read whose abundance carries little weight. The rearrangement joins TRBV28 to TRBJ2-7; 7 bases match TRBD1. The CDR3 spans 13 residues. In germline, CDR1 is MDHEN, CDR2 SYDVKM. The ends lost 6 bases at V and 0 bases at J; junction bases unmatched: 2. The CDR3 region is CASRTGSSYEQYF. The CDR3 DNA reads TGTGCCAGCAGGACAGGGAGCTCCTACGAGCAGTACTTC.